The 28 T cell receptor beta chains below come from one sample, sequenced in a study of T cell changes during pregnancy in multiple sclerosis. The assay was immunoSEQ multiplex PCR, and TCRdb's table has in-frame clones only and misses some. The sample shows approximately 74,000 clones, about 88% of them seen only once. The sample in question was peripheral blood, obtained before pregnancy. The receptors shown here come from a female donor with multiple sclerosis, enrolled in a pregnancy study.

The chain carries TRBV2 and TRBJ1-4; TRBD1 might be the D (6 bases). Germline CDR1 and CDR2: SNHLY and FYNNEI. This CDR3 comprises 14 residues. Trimming removed 11 bases from V and 0 bases from J, with 13 bases in between. CDR3 sequence: CAGARGTTNEKLFF. CDR3 DNA: TGTGCCGGCGCCAGGGGAACAACTAATGAAAAACTGTTTTTT.

The chain joins TRBV6-5 to TRBJ2-7; 8 bases match TRBD2. The V segment lost 7 bases and the J segment 2 bases; nucleotides outside the gene matches: 10. Germline CDR1 is MNHEY and CDR2 is SVGAGI. This CDR3 is 15 amino acids long. CDR3 residues: CASTTQAAGAYEQYF. The CDR3 DNA is TGTGCCAGCACCACTCAGGCAGCGGGAGCCTACGAGCAGTACTTC.

J is TRBJ2-1 and V is TRBV5-5; 11 bases are shared with TRBD1. The CDR3 is made up of 16 amino acids. V trimming: 5 bases; J trimming: 6 bases; junction bases outside the gene matches: 10. Per germline, CDR1 SGHKS and CDR2 YYEKEE (reference sequence). The CDR3 sequence is CASRDTGTGGLNEQFF. The CDR3 nucleotides read TGTGCCAGCAGGGATACCGGGACAGGGGGTCTCAATGAGCAGTTCTTC.

The rearrangement links TRBV7-2 to TRBJ2-4; 9 bases align to TRBD2. Germline-derived CDR1 and CDR2 are SGHTA and FQGNSA. This CDR3 comprises 14 residues. V was pared by 5 bases and J by 9 bases, with 8 bases of the junction left unmatched. CDR3 in amino acids: CASSPSGMRVIQYF. The CDR3 coding sequence is TGTGCCAGCAGCCCTAGCGGGATGCGGGTCATTCAGTACTTC.

The rearrangement links TRBV19 to TRBJ1-5; D is uncertain. Germline V gene sequence: CDR1 LNHDA, CDR2 SQIVND (reference sequence). The CDR3 totals 15 residues. V was pared by 6 bases and J by 0 bases, with 12 bases between. DNA for the CDR3: TGTGCCAGTAGCCCAGGCGCCTATAGCAATCAGCCCCAGCATTTT. Translating it yields CASSPGAYSNQPQHF. The full variable domain, completed using reference TRBV19 and TRBJ1-5, is DGGITQSPKYLFRKEGQNVTLSCEQNLNHDAMYWYRQDPGQGLRLIYYSQIVNDFQKGDIAEGYSVSREKKESFPLTVTSAQKNPTAFYLCASSPGAYSNQPQHFGDGTRLSIL.

V is TRBV28 and J is TRBJ2-1; D is perhaps TRBD1 (5 bases). Per germline, CDR1 MDHEN and CDR2 SYDVKM. The V end lost 5 bases, the J end lost 10 bases, and 15 bases lay between the germline ends. The CDR3 runs to 13 residues. The CDR3 reads CASSPPTVPEQFF. CDR3 sequence (DNA): TGTGCCAGCAGTCCACCGACAGTCCCAGAGCAGTTCTTC.

The chain employs TRBV4-1 and TRBJ1-2; no clear D gene. The length of the CDR3 is 18 residues. The ends were cut back, 1 base at V and 4 bases at J, with 22 bases in the middle. Germline V gives CDR1 MGHRA, CDR2 YSYEKL. The CDR3 sequence: CASSQVGENLGASYGYTF. CDR3 bases: TGCGCCAGCAGCCAAGTAGGAGAGAACTTAGGAGCATCCTATGGCTACACCTTC.

V usage is TRBV12-5 and J usage is TRBJ2-1; 10 nucleotides line up with TRBD1. Germline V CDR1 and CDR2: LGHNT, FRNRAP. V lost 1 base and J lost 7; bases outside the gene matches: 4. The CDR3 runs to 15 residues. The CDR3 region is CASGLGGTGENEQFF. CDR3 in DNA: TGTGCTAGTGGTTTGGGCGGGACAGGGGAAAATGAGCAGTTCTTC.

This rearrangement joins TRBV5-1 to TRBJ2-7; 9 bases match TRBD2. Germline trimming cut 4 bases from V and 6 bases from J; bases unmatched to any gene: 11. Germline V gene data show CDR1 as SGHRS and CDR2 as YFSETQ. The CDR3 is made up of 15 amino acids. Here the CDR3 reads CASSPMLAGVAEQYF. The CDR3 nucleotides are TGCGCCAGCAGCCCGATGTTAGCGGGAGTAGCCGAGCAGTACTTC.

The V and J genes are TRBV25-1 and TRBJ2-7; tentative D call: TRBD1 (5 bases). Trimming left V 2 bases short and J 2 bases short, with 16 bases between. Looked up from germline, CDR1 is MGHDK and CDR2 is SYGVNS. The CDR3 is made up of 16 amino acids. DNA of the CDR3: TGTGCCAGCAGTGAACTTGGCGCTCAGGGCCCCTACGAGCAGTACTTC. This gives the protein CASSELGAQGPYEQYF.

The chain employs TRBV6-5 and TRBJ1-2; 7 bases are a match to TRBD1. Germline trimming cut 8 bases from V and 7 bases from J; bases unmatched to any gene: 10. From germline, CDR1 is MNHEY and CDR2 SVGAGI. The CDR3 contains 13 residues. The CDR3 DNA reads as TGTGCCAGCCTAGACCCAGGGGGTGGTGGCTACACCTTC. It encodes CASLDPGGGGYTF.

The rearrangement joins TRBV7-9 to TRBJ2-7; D is perhaps TRBD1 (6 bases). The CDR3 runs 12 residues. The V end lost 5 bases, the J end lost 2 bases, and 7 bases lay between the germline ends. Germline-derived CDR1 and CDR2 are SEHNR and FQNEAQ (reference sequence). The CDR3 loop reads CASSRTAYEQYF. CDR3 sequence (DNA): TGTGCCAGCAGCCGGACAGCCTACGAGCAGTACTTC.

V usage is TRBV6-5 and J usage is TRBJ2-3, with D unclear. CDR1 and CDR2 (germline): MNHEY, SVGAGI. CDR3 length equals 16 residues. V lost 4 bases and J 0 bases, leaving 14 bases between the germline ends. The CDR3 DNA is TGTGCCAGCAGTTCTCTCCTGACATTTAGCACAGATACGCAGTATTTT. Its protein product is CASSSLLTFSTDTQYF.

This clone was observed once. This rearrangement joins TRBV6-1 to TRBJ2-3; 10 bases fit TRBD2. The CDR3 runs 14 residues. V lost 11 bases to trimming and J lost 3 bases; unmatched junction nucleotides: 8. CDR1 and CDR2 from the germline V gene are MNHNS and SASEGT. The CDR3 protein is CAGSTSGYTDTQYF. CDR3 sequence (DNA): TGTGCCGGTTCGACTAGCGGGTATACAGATACGCAGTATTTT.

The chain combines TRBV27 with TRBJ1-6, with D unresolved. The CDR3 has 12 residues. Trimming removed 5 bases at V and 6 bases at J, with 5 bases between. In germline, CDR1 is MNHEY, CDR2 SMNVEV (reference sequence). The CDR3 protein is CASSRVNSPLHF. CDR3 DNA sequence: TGTGCCAGCAGTCGGGTTAATTCACCCCTCCACTTT.

A remark on this clone: The same CDR3 is also encoded by other DNA sequences in this sample. V and J are TRBV5-4 and TRBJ1-1, with D perhaps TRBD1 (5 bases). The CDR3 runs to 13 residues. Trimming stripped 6 bases from V and 1 base from J, with 10 bases between. Germline loops: CDR1 SGHNT, CDR2 YYREEE (reference sequence). The CDR3 loop is CASTPGGNTEAFF. The CDR3 region has the DNA TGTGCCAGCACCCCCGGGGGGAACACTGAAGCTTTCTTT. The full variable domain, with the rest looked up from reference TRBV5-4 and TRBJ1-1, is ETGVTQSPTHLIKTRGQQVTLRCSSQSGHNTVSWYQQALGQGPQFIFQYYREEENGRGNFPPRFSGLQFPNYSSELNVNALELDDSALYLCASTPGGNTEAFFGQGTRLTVV.

The CDR3 nucleotides are TGTGCCAGCAGCCAGGACAGGGGGCGCACCTATGGCTACACCTTC. Translated: CASSQDRGRTYGYTF. V gene TRBV28 combines with J gene TRBJ1-2; 11 nucleotides align to TRBD1. The CDR3 sequence is 15 residues long. V gave up 6 bases and J gave up 4 bases; unmatched junction bases: 7. CDR1 and CDR2 (germline): MDHEN, SYDVKM.

This chain connects TRBV9 to TRBJ1-1; D uncertain. The CDR3 covers 13 residues. Trimming took 4 bases from V and 5 from J, leaving 12 bases between them. From germline, CDR1 is SGDLS and CDR2 YYNGEE. CDR3 DNA: TGTGCCAGCAGCCCTACTCCGGGGACTGAAGCTTTCTTT. It is translated as CASSPTPGTEAFF.

This chain connects TRBV5-1 to TRBJ2-3; D is possibly TRBD1 (5 bases). Per the germline V gene, CDR1 is SGHRS and CDR2 is YFSETQ. The V end lost 1 base, the J end lost 3 bases, and 12 bases lay between the germline ends. The CDR3 is made up of 15 amino acids. CDR3 nucleotide sequence: TGCGCCAGCAGCTTGATCGGCAGGGTTACAGATACGCAGTATTTT. As protein: CASSLIGRVTDTQYF. Full variable domain (remainder filled in from reference TRBV5-1 and TRBJ2-3): KAGVTQTPRYLIKTRGQQVTLSCSPISGHRSVSWYQQTPGQGLQFLFEYFSETQRNKGNFPGRFSGRQFSNSRSEMNVSTLELGDSALYLCASSLIGRVTDTQYFGPGTRLTVL.

V is TRBV6-5 and J is TRBJ2-7, with 9 positions matching TRBD1. V was pared by 2 bases and J by 5 bases, with 4 bases of the junction left unmatched. Germline V lookup: CDR1 MNHEY, CDR2 SVGAGI. The CDR3 has 14 amino acids. The CDR3 loop reads CASSYTGQGDEQYF. In DNA form, the CDR3 reads TGTGCCAGCAGTTACACGGGACAGGGCGACGAGCAGTACTTC.

The gene calls are TRBV28 and TRBJ1-1; 9 bases are a match to TRBD1. Germline trimming cut 4 bases from V and 5 bases from J; bases unmatched to any gene: 5. The CDR3 length is 14 residues. CDR1 and CDR2 from the germline V gene are MDHEN and SYDVKM. This CDR3 is CASSSGTGRTEAFF. CDR3 DNA sequence: TGTGCCAGCAGTTCCGGGACAGGGAGGACTGAAGCTTTCTTT.

The gene calls are TRBV6-5 and TRBJ1-1; D remains ambiguous. The length of the CDR3 is 14 residues. Per germline, CDR1 MNHEY and CDR2 SVGAGI. Trimming took 0 bases from V and 5 from J, leaving 10 bases between them. This chain's CDR3 is CASSYSSVGTEAFF. Here the CDR3 DNA reads TGTGCCAGCAGTTACTCGAGCGTGGGTACTGAAGCTTTCTTT.

This clone came up once. The chain carries TRBV7-9 and TRBJ1-2; TRBD1 might be the D (5 bases). V lost 4 bases and J lost 8, with 14 bases in between. From germline, CDR1 is SEHNR and CDR2 FQNEAQ (reference sequence). The CDR3 contains 13 residues. The CDR3 DNA sequence: TGTGCCAGCAGCTCGGGACCGGGAGGAGGCTACACCTTC. This translates into CASSSGPGGGYTF.

The V call is TRBV19, the J call TRBJ2-1; possible D gene TRBD2, 5 bases. The CDR3 covers 16 residues. Germline CDR1 is LNHDA and CDR2 is SQIVND (reference sequence). The V end was cut by 0 bases, the J end by 2 bases, with 11 bases between. CDR3 sequence (DNA): TGTGCCAGTAGTATAGATCGGGCCGGGACCTACAATGAGCAGTTCTTC. The encoded protein is CASSIDRAGTYNEQFF. Supplemented by reference TRBV19 and TRBJ2-1, the full variable domain reads DGGITQSPKYLFRKEGQNVTLSCEQNLNHDAMYWYRQDPGQGLRLIYYSQIVNDFQKGDIAEGYSVSREKKESFPLTVTSAQKNPTAFYLCASSIDRAGTYNEQFFGPGTRLTVL.

The chain couples TRBV5-5 to TRBJ2-7; 9 bases agree with TRBD1. V was clipped by 5 bases and J by 4 bases; unmatched bases: 10. Germline CDR1 SGHKS, CDR2 YYEKEE (reference sequence). This CDR3 comprises 15 residues. CDR3 nucleotide sequence: TGTGCCAGCAGTCCGGGACCGGGACAGGGATACGAGCAGTACTTC. Translation gives CASSPGPGQGYEQYF.

This sequence joins TRBV7-6 and TRBJ2-7, with 11 bases identical to TRBD1. V was pared by 4 bases and J by 3 bases, with 5 bases of the junction left unmatched. Germline CDR1 reads SGHVS; CDR2 reads FNYEAQ. The CDR3 spans 15 residues. The CDR3 DNA sequence: TGTGCCAGCAGCTCAGGACAGGGGGCCATCTACGAGCAGTACTTC. This translates into CASSSGQGAIYEQYF.

The chain has TRBV14 and TRBJ2-1, with 14 bases lining up with TRBD2. This CDR3 is built from 13 residues. Per germline, CDR1 SGHDN and CDR2 FVKESK. J gave up 14 bases and V 3 bases, and 3 bases lay outside the gene matches. The CDR3 region is CASSQGLAGVEFF. The CDR3 DNA is TGTGCCAGCAGCCAGGGACTAGCGGGAGTGGAGTTCTTC.

The rearrangement links TRBV19 to TRBJ2-3, with D possibly matching TRBD2 (5 bases). CDR1 and CDR2 from the germline V gene are LNHDA and SQIVND (reference sequence). This CDR3 region has 14 residues. Trimming took off 4 bases at V and 5 bases at J, with 13 bases between the two ends. CDR3 nucleotide sequence: TGTGCCAGTAGTAAGGGTGGTGGAGGAGATACGCAGTATTTT. Its protein is CASSKGGGGDTQYF.